The clone carrying this T cell receptor (beta chain) was recorded only once. The antigen is undetermined. This CDR3 comprises 13 residues. Germline V lookup: CDR1 SQVTM, CDR2 ANQGSEA. V gave up 2 bases and J gave up 4 bases, with 11 bases separating them. The data are from a study of cytomegalovirus exposure and HLA in healthy donors. Overall study: Of approximately 400 genotyped donors, about 81% clustered with self-reported Caucasian donors.

Primers: 60 Vbeta forward and 13 Jbeta reverse. Method: immunoSEQ multiplex PCR; TCRdb's copy keeps in-frame clones and lacks some. The sample has tens of thousands of clones, 79% seen once. Overall study results and limits: According to the study, 180 or so TCR beta chains were cytomegalovirus-associated. CMV serostatus was the sole immune exposure information available.

All donors participated as healthy donors of bone marrow. This sequence originates from a woman between 40 and 50 years old in good health and CMV-seronegative. Sequencing input: PBMCs. The chain employs TRBV29-1 and TRBJ1-2, with D maybe TRBD1 (5 bases). CDR3 nucleotides: TGCAGCGTTGAACAGGGAATTTCCTATGGCTACACCTTC. Residues: CSVEQGISYGYTF. Full variable domain (missing parts from reference TRBV29-1 and TRBJ1-2): SAVISQKPSRDICQRGTSLTIQCQVDSQVTMMFWYRQQPGQSLTLIATANQGSEATYESGFVIDKFPISRPNLTFSTLTVSNMSPEDSSIYLCSVEQGISYGYTFGSGTRLTVV.